Presented here are 5 T cell receptor beta chains from one specimen sequenced in a study of T cell responses to AZD1222 COVID-19 vaccine. Produced via immunoSEQ multiplex PCR; TCRdb's table is partial and in-frame only. The sample carries over 130,000 clones, roughly 94% recorded once. Specimen: peripheral blood, collected on day 0 of AZD1222 vaccination. The source of these receptors is an adult in good health.

V usage is TRBV21-1 and J usage is TRBJ2-7; the table gives TRBD1 as D, unverified against the DNA. TRBV21-1 is classified as a pseudogene. This CDR3 is built from 17 residues. CDR3 sequence: CASSHFRDRGRTYEQYV. The CDR3 nucleotides are TGTGCCAGCAGCCATTTCAGGGACAGGGGGCGGACGTACGAGCAGTACGTC.

J is TRBJ1-6 and V is TRBV5-5; TRBD1 aligns across 8 bases. Germline-derived CDR1 and CDR2 are SGHKS and YYEKEE (reference sequence). V dropped 4 bases and J dropped 6; count of bases not matched to a gene: 6. This CDR3 is built from 15 residues. Written as DNA, the CDR3 is TGTGCCAGCAGCCAGACAGGGGATTCTAATTCACCCCTCCACTTT. Its protein is CASSQTGDSNSPLHF.

This chain connects TRBV28 to TRBJ1-2, with 8 bases aligning to TRBD1. This CDR3 has 14 residues. V was clipped by 2 bases and J by 4 bases; unmatched bases: 3. Germline CDR1 MDHEN, CDR2 SYDVKM. Here the CDR3 reads CASSLDGTGYGYTF. The CDR3 DNA sequence: TGTGCCAGCAGTTTAGATGGGACAGGCTATGGCTACACCTTC.

The V gene is TRBV7-8, the J gene TRBJ1-2, with a weak D call TRBD1 (6 bases). The CDR3 loop spans 15 amino acids. Trimming removed 2 bases at V and 4 bases at J, with 14 bases between. Germline values: CDR1 SGHVS, CDR2 FQNEAQ. CDR3 nucleotide sequence: TGTGCCAGCAGCTTATTCGGGGGGCCTCCCTATGGCTACACCTTC. Protein product: CASSLFGGPPYGYTF.

The V and J genes are TRBV6-4 and TRBJ2-3; TRBD2 agrees at 15 bases. Per germline, CDR1 MRHNA and CDR2 SNTAGT. This CDR3 contains 17 residues. Losses at the gene ends were 6 bases for V and 5 bases for J; bases not matched to a gene: 9. In DNA form, the CDR3 reads TGTGCCAGCAGCGCCGGGACTAGCGGGAGGAGTAGAGATACGCAGTATTTT. Protein product: CASSAGTSGRSRDTQYF.